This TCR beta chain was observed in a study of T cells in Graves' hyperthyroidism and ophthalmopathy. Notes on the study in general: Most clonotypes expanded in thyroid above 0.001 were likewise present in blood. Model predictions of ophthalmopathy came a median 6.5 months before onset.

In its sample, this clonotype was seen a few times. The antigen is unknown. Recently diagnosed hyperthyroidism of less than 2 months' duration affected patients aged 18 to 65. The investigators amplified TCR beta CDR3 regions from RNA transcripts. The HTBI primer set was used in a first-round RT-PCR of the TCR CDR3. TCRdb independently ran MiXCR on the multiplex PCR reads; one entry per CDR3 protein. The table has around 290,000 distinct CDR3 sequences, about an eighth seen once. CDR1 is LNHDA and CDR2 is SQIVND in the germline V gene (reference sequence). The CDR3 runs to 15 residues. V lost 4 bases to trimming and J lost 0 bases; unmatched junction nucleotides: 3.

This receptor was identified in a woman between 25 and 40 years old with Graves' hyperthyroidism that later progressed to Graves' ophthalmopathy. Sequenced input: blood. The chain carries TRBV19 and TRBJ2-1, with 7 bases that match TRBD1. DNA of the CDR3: TGTGCCAGTAGTAAGGACAGGAGCTCCTACAATGAGCAGTTCTTC. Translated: CASSKDRSSYNEQFF.